The following is a T cell receptor beta chain sequence with its context. What it binds is unknown. The entry originates in a study of shared clonotypes between healthy human individuals. Notes on the study in general: Compared with memory subsets, naive subsets generally had larger estimated richness. Among non-shared clonotypes, generation probabilities were lower than among those shared by all four donors.

CDR1 and CDR2 (germline): SGDLS, YYNGEE. Trimming removed 0 bases from V and 5 bases from J, with 15 bases in between. The CDR3 consists of 16 residues. The study ran the assay at deep level. TCRdb keeps only in-frame clones here, not all; method: immunoSEQ multiplex PCR. The sample consists of around 690,000 clones, 90% of them appearing once. The sequence derives from a young man in good health. Some clones in this sample may be carry-over from other donors' samples. The rearrangement uses TRBV9 and TRBJ2-1; D uncertain. Sequenced sample: memory CD8+ T cells from PBMCs. Subset noted: CD45RO+ cells pooled with CCR7-negative TemRA cells. This CDR3 reads CASSVAPHPTHNEQFF. CDR3 sequence (DNA): TGTGCCAGCAGCGTAGCTCCTCATCCGACCCACAATGAGCAGTTCTTC. Full variable domain (outside the CDR3, taken from reference TRBV9 and TRBJ2-1): DSGVTQTPKHLITATGQRVTLRCSPRSGDLSVYWYQQSLDQGLQFLIQYYNGEERAKGNILERFSAQQFPDLHSELNLSSLELGDSALYFCASSVAPHPTHNEQFFGPGTRLTVL.